This T cell receptor (beta chain) is from a study of shared clonotypes between healthy human individuals. Every subset's genomic DNA went evenly onto several immunoSEQ plates. Sequencing was performed with immunoSEQ multiplex PCR; in TCRdb, only in-frame clones are kept and a portion is missing. Here the sample spans fewer than 3 million clones, 92% being singletons. General study findings and limits: Clonotypes shared by all four donors outscored non-shared clonotypes in generation probability.

Points on this clone: Its cognate antigen is unknown.

V was shortened by 1 base and J by 3 bases, with 19 bases between the two germline ends. Germline CDR1 is SGHAT and CDR2 is FQNNGV. This CDR3 has 18 amino acids. None of the donors, who were healthy HIV-negative adults, had recently had acute infections or vaccinations. The TCR was taken from a man between 18 and 29 years old in good health. Some clones in this sample may be carry-over from other donors' samples. The rearrangement links TRBV11-2 to TRBJ2-1; D uncertain. The specimen was naive CD4+ T cells from PBMCs. The subset was: CD45RA+ positively selected. The CDR3 here is CASSLVSPRRIHYNEQFF. In nucleotides, the CDR3 is TGTGCCAGCAGCTTAGTCTCCCCCCGGAGAATCCACTACAATGAGCAGTTCTTC.